This TCR beta chain was documented in a study of regulatory T cells in long-lasting Graves disease. The time point was: newly diagnosed GD, antithyroid drugs for less than 3 months. Generation of the TCR library employed RNA extracted from PBMCs. In its sample, this clonotype was seen many times. The V end was cut by 1 base, the J end by 4 bases, with 11 bases between. CDR3 size: 14 residues. The germline gives CDR1 LGHDT, CDR2 YNNKEL (reference sequence). Arm-PCR of CDR3 regions and iRepertoire HTBI primers were the basis on which TCR beta libraries were built. One entry per CDR3 protein results from TCRdb running MiXCR on the multiplex PCR reads. The top ten clones hold 30% of a sample with hundreds of thousands of distinct CDR3 sequences, about a sixth of them seen once. A further study also used this sample, focusing on T cells in Graves' hyperthyroidism and ophthalmopathy. This second study says: HTBI primers drove first-round RT-PCR of the TCR CDR3.

This chain connects TRBV3-1 to TRBJ2-7, with D perhaps TRBD1 (5 bases). The source of this sequence is a man aged 35-49 years with Graves disease. The material sequenced was peripheral blood mononuclear cells (PBMCs), taken at new diagnosis, from a patient treated with antithyroid drugs. The CDR3 region has the DNA TGTGCCAGCAGCCAAGTCCTCCGACAGTACGAGCAGTACTTC. This gives the protein CASSQVLRQYEQYF.